This TCR beta chain was retrieved from a study of blood T cell repertoires in COVID-19. On the study more broadly: Sites in the United States, Italy and Spain provided acute and convalescent COVID-19 samples. The analysed material was cDNA or gDNA that came from T cells, B-cell-depleted T cells, or PBMCs.

CDR1 and CDR2 (germline): SGHNT, YYREEE (reference sequence). The CDR3 contains 17 residues. Trimming cost V 1 base and J 3 bases; bases outside gene matches: 8. In the original analysis: Reference gene primer amplification gave nucleated cell count estimates. Clones were sequenced by immunoSEQ multiplex PCR, and TCRdb holds only the in-frame ones, with some missing. V and J calls and clone size are as listed in that table; D and trimming were resolved from the DNA. Of around 80,000 clones listed, approximately 86% are singletons. Sequences were obtained from peripheral blood. The source is a man at least 80 years old with active or convalescent COVID-19. The chain is built from TRBV5-4 and TRBJ2-2; 8 bases are a match to TRBD1. The CDR3 DNA reads TGTGCCAGCAGCTTGCCGGGACAGGTCGGGGACACCGGGGAGCTGTTTTTT. Protein: CASSLPGQVGDTGELFF.